Below, one T cell receptor (beta chain) is given with its context. This record belongs to a study of CD8 T cells in Susac syndrome. The authors reverse transcribed 0.5 to 1 ug RNA with random hexamers. TCR beta CDR3 was amplified by immunoSEQ multiplex PCR. This amplification extended across 54 Vbeta and 13 Jbeta segments. TCRdb re-called the immunoSEQ multiplex PCR reads through MiXCR, storing one row per CDR3 protein. The sample has more than 250,000 distinct CDR3 sequences, just over 90% seen once. The sequence derives from a human donor with multiple sclerosis. Specimen: CD4+ T cells from PBMCs.

The CDR3, as DNA: TGTGCCAGCAGTTTCCAGCTCAACACTGAAGCTTTCTTT. Amino acid sequence: CASSFQLNTEAFF. V usage is TRBV12-3 or TRBV12-4 and J usage is TRBJ1-1; D is unclear. Between the trimmed V and J ends, which lost 3 bases and 2 bases, there was a span of 7 bases. This CDR3 is built from 13 residues.